The 20 T cell receptor beta chains below were found in one sample sequenced in a study of regulatory T cells in long-lasting Graves disease. The time point denotes: newly diagnosed GD, antithyroid drugs for less than 3 months. PBMCs provided the RNA from which the TCR library was made. Construction of TCR beta libraries relied on iRepertoire HTBI primers and on Arm-PCR targeting CDR3 regions. A single record per CDR3 protein comes from TCRdb applying MiXCR to the multiplex PCR reads. There are hundreds of thousands of distinct CDR3 sequences in the sample; roughly 15% occur only once, and 18% lies in the top ten. The same specimen was also included in a second study, on T cells in Graves' hyperthyroidism and ophthalmopathy.

Sample: peripheral blood mononuclear cells (PBMCs), taken at new diagnosis, from a patient treated with antithyroid drugs. The receptors here all came from a woman under 40 with Graves disease.

This sequence joins TRBV5-1 and TRBJ2-7; 7 bases map to TRBD1. Germline V lookup: CDR1 SGHRS, CDR2 YFSETQ. Trimming took 3 bases from V and 2 from J; bases not matched to a gene: 5. The CDR3 runs to 14 residues. This CDR3 reads CASSSQGEAYEQYF. CDR3 nucleotide sequence: TGCGCCAGCAGCTCGCAGGGGGAAGCCTACGAGCAGTACTTC.

The V and J genes are TRBV18 and TRBJ1-1; 7 bases match TRBD1. The CDR3 is 15 amino acids. The V gene's germline CDR1 is KGHSH and CDR2 LQKENI. The trim removed 3 bases at V and 1 base at J, leaving 5 bases unmatched. The CDR3 coding sequence is TGTGCCAGCTCACCCCTGGGACAGTCGAACACTGAAGCTTTCTTT. Translating it yields CASSPLGQSNTEAFF.

The table lists this clonotype with many counts. This rearrangement joins TRBV6-1 to TRBJ1-6, with no clear D. The germline gives CDR1 MNHNS, CDR2 SASEGT. V lost 2 bases, J lost 9 bases, and 11 bases lay in between. This CDR3 region has 14 residues. CDR3 amino acids: CASSESNTGSPLHF. CDR3 coding DNA: TGTGCCAGCAGTGAAAGTAATACTGGTTCACCCCTCCACTTT.

This rearrangement joins TRBV19 to TRBJ2-3; no clear D. V lost 7 bases and J lost 0, with 8 bases in between. The CDR3 has 13 amino acids. Germline assignment: CDR1 LNHDA and CDR2 SQIVND (reference sequence). The CDR3 sequence is CASNFGSTDTQYF. The CDR3 DNA reads as TGTGCCAGTAATTTTGGAAGCACAGATACGCAGTATTTT.

Concerning this clonotype itself: Its ends do not fully match the called genes, so a read error is possible. The chain links TRBV2 to TRBJ1-5, with a tentative D call TRBD1 (5 bases). Looked up from germline, CDR1 is SNHLY and CDR2 is FYNNEI. CDR3 length equals 15 residues. In DNA, the CDR3 is TGTGCCAGGAGTGATTGGGGGTATAGCAATCAGCCCCAGCATTTT. Residues: CARSDWGYSNQPQHF.

With regard to this clonotype: A read error is possible here, since a much larger clone lies one base away. The J gene is TRBJ2-7, the V gene TRBV5-1; 9 bases agree with TRBD1. Trimming removed 3 bases from V and 4 bases from J; junction bases left unmatched: 5. CDR3 length equals 14 residues. CDR1 and CDR2 from the germline V gene are SGHRS and YFSETQ. In nucleotides, the CDR3 is TGCGCCAGCAGCTCCCGGGACAGGGTTTACGAGCAGTACTTC. Encoded protein: CASSSRDRVYEQYF.

The V gene is TRBV19, the J gene TRBJ1-5, with D hard to call. Trimming stripped 3 bases from V and 4 bases from J, with 10 bases between. The CDR3 is made up of 14 amino acids. Germline V lookup: CDR1 LNHDA, CDR2 SQIVND (reference sequence). The CDR3 spells CASSIWTGNQPQHF. The DNA of the CDR3 is TGTGCCAGTAGTATCTGGACCGGGAATCAGCCCCAGCATTTT.

Many counts were recorded for this clonotype. V is TRBV6-1 and J is TRBJ1-2, with a weak D call TRBD1 (5 bases). The CDR3 has 14 residues. Per the germline V gene, CDR1 is MNHNS and CDR2 is SASEGT. The germline V and J ends were trimmed by 4 bases and 6 bases, with 15 bases remaining between them. As DNA, the CDR3 is TGTGCCAGCAGTGGACTGACAGAGAGCAATGGCTACACCTTC. Translating gives CASSGLTESNGYTF.

This clonotype was recorded at least ten times. The chain employs TRBV29-1 and TRBJ1-2, with 8 bases aligning to TRBD1. The ends lost 1 base at V and 4 bases at J; junction bases unmatched: 2. Germline assignment: CDR1 SQVTM and CDR2 ANQGSEA. The CDR3 is 13 amino acids. CDR3 in DNA: TGCAGCGTTGAAGGACAGGGGCGCTATGGCTACACCTTC. Its protein product is CSVEGQGRYGYTF.

This clonotype came up a few times. V is TRBV20-1 and J is TRBJ2-1; 7 nucleotides match TRBD1. V was pared by 0 bases and J by 16 bases, with 6 bases of the junction left unmatched. Looked up from germline, CDR1 is DFQATT and CDR2 is SNEGSKA (reference sequence). The CDR3 covers 11 residues. CDR3 residues: CSARDDRVCFF. In DNA, the CDR3 is TGCAGTGCTAGAGACGACAGGGTTTGCTTCTTC.

This clonotype has a count of ten or more. The V gene is TRBV29-1, the J gene TRBJ2-6, with 11 bases aligning to TRBD1. Trimming removed 3 bases from V and 4 bases from J; junction bases left unmatched: 11. The CDR3 is 18 residues long. Per germline, CDR1 SQVTM and CDR2 ANQGSEA. CDR3 amino acids: CSVDDPGTGGSGANVLTF. The CDR3 DNA sequence: TGCAGCGTTGATGATCCCGGGACAGGGGGGTCGGGGGCCAACGTCCTGACTTTC.

This chain connects TRBV7-9 to TRBJ2-7; TRBD2 matches at 8 bases. This CDR3 has 15 residues. Germline lookup yields CDR1 SEHNR and CDR2 FQNEAQ (reference sequence). Losses at the gene ends were 2 bases for V and 5 bases for J; bases not matched to a gene: 8. The CDR3 nucleotides are TGTGCCAGCAGCTTAAGCGGGAGTATTGGAAACGAGCAGTACTTC. This gives the protein CASSLSGSIGNEQYF.

The rearrangement links TRBV3-1 to TRBJ1-5, with D unresolved. V lost 3 bases to trimming and J lost 11 bases, with 11 bases between them. The CDR3 is 12 residues long. Germline CDR1 reads LGHDT; CDR2 reads YNNKEL (reference sequence). Here the CDR3 reads CASSHFGRSQHF. The CDR3 DNA reads as TGTGCCAGCAGCCATTTCGGACGGTCCCAGCATTTT.

The chain is built from TRBV25-1 and TRBJ1-4, with a weak D call TRBD1 (6 bases). There are 15 residues in the CDR3. CDR1 is MGHDK, CDR2 SYGVNS, per germline. V lost 2 bases and J lost 6, with 13 bases in between. The CDR3 DNA follows: TGTGCCAGCAGTGAAATCAGTAGGGGGGATGAAAAACTGTTTTTT. Translated, it gives CASSEISRGDEKLFF.

In its sample, this clonotype was seen a few times. CDR3 DNA: TGCAGCGTTGCTGAAGATCTTCCTCCGCAGTATTTT. This encodes CSVAEDLPPQYF. V gene TRBV29-1 combines with J gene TRBJ2-3; D not certain. This CDR3 is built from 12 residues. Germline-derived CDR1 and CDR2 are SQVTM and ANQGSEA. The V end lost 4 bases, the J end lost 10 bases, and 15 bases lay between the germline ends.

This clonotype was seen repeatedly, ten times or more. This sequence joins TRBV12-3 or TRBV12-4 and TRBJ2-5; D is unresolved. The CDR3 loop spans 14 amino acids. Trimming took off 0 bases at V and 6 bases at J, with 11 bases between the two ends. Written as DNA, the CDR3 is TGTGCCAGCAGTTTAGCGGGCAGTCAGAAGACCCAGTACTTC. Its translation: CASSLAGSQKTQYF.

The rearrangement joins TRBV30 to TRBJ2-7; 9 bases line up with TRBD2. Germline CDR1 is GTSNPN and CDR2 is SVGIG (reference sequence). The V and J ends lost 0 bases and 4 bases, in that order; junction bases with no gene match: 7. This CDR3 has 15 amino acids. Written as DNA, the CDR3 is TGTGCCTGGAGTGTACTAGGGGCGGGAGGGTACGAGCAGTACTTC. It codes for CAWSVLGAGGYEQYF.

This clonotype was detected many times. The rearrangement uses TRBV7-6 and TRBJ2-1; D gene ambiguous. This CDR3 contains 14 residues. Trimming removed 3 bases at V and 6 bases at J, with 12 bases between. From germline, CDR1 is SGHVS and CDR2 FNYEAQ. The CDR3 sequence is CASSFPPEINEQFF. The CDR3, as DNA: TGTGCCAGCAGCTTTCCCCCCGAGATCAATGAGCAGTTCTTC.

In its sample, this clonotype was seen a few times. CDR3 DNA sequence: TGTGCCTGGGGAAGGGGCGGCTCACCCCTCCACTTT. Its translation is CAWGRGGSPLHF. The chain has TRBV30 and TRBJ1-6, with a weak D call TRBD1 (5 bases). Germline V gives CDR1 GTSNPN, CDR2 SVGIG (reference sequence). Trimming removed 5 bases from V and 10 bases from J, with 12 bases in between. The CDR3 is 12 residues long.

This clonotype occurred a few times. At one end, the junction sequence differs from germline, possibly due to a read error. The CDR3 nucleotides are TGTGCCAGCAGTTCTACCTCCGGACGTCGCGAGCAGTGCTTC. Amino acids: CASSSTSGRREQCF. The chain couples TRBV27 to TRBJ2-7; D gene ambiguous. In germline, CDR1 is MNHEY, CDR2 SMNVEV (reference sequence). The CDR3 length is 14 residues.